This T cell receptor (beta chain) comes out of a study of CD8 T cells in ankylosing spondylitis. Overall study results and limits: Reportedly, significant enrichment of disease-linked clones occurred in matched ankylosing spondylitis synovial fluid. Disease-linked clones bore a CD8+ phenotype, appearing relatively rarely in peripheral blood.

V lost 3 bases to trimming and J lost 4 bases; unmatched junction nucleotides: 7. This CDR3 has 14 residues. CDR1 is SGDLS, CDR2 YYNGEE, per germline. Libraries of TCR beta came from quantitative 5'-RACE with molecular barcodes. TCRdb re-analysed the 5' RACE reads in MiXCR, keeping a single row per CDR3 protein. The sample has around 150,000 distinct CDR3 sequences; around a tenth are singletons. This clonotype has a handful of counts. Its matching antigen is unknown. This receptor was obtained from a male donor with ankylosing spondylitis or in good health (not recorded which). Sequencing input: blood, either unsorted or a sorted T cell fraction (not recorded which). The chain is built from TRBV9 and TRBJ2-7; 7 bases are a match to TRBD2. Here the CDR3 reads CASSARGVVYEQYF. CDR3 nucleotide sequence: TGTGCCAGCAGCGCCCGGGGGGTCGTATACGAGCAGTACTTC.